These 8 T cell receptor beta chains share one sample of origin, sequenced in a study of Tregs in tolerant kidney transplant recipients. The method was immunoSEQ multiplex PCR; TCRdb's version includes in-frame clones alone and lacks a portion of them. The profile shows about 73,000 clones, around 93% of them singletons. The sequenced sample was Tregs from blood, obtained before the transplant. The receptors were gathered from a human donor who received a combined kidney and bone marrow transplant.

V is TRBV6-5 and J is TRBJ2-5; 8 positions agree with TRBD1. The J segment lost 5 bases and the V segment lost 1 base, leaving 0 bases of the junction unmatched. Germline assignment: CDR1 MNHEY and CDR2 SVGAGI. The CDR3 is 13 amino acids. The CDR3 DNA reads TGTGCCAGCAGTTACTACAGGGGGGAGACCCAGTACTTC. It specifies CASSYYRGETQYF.

The chain is built from TRBV28 and TRBJ2-5, with 7 bases lining up with TRBD2. TRBJ2-7 explains the end of the DNA better; the J call may be wrong. This CDR3 comprises 14 residues. CDR1 is MDHEN and CDR2 is SYDVKM in the germline V gene. CDR3 sequence (DNA): TGTGCCAGCAGTGGTGCCGGGGGGACGATCGAGCAGTACTTC. Translation: CASSGAGGTIEQYF.

The chain uses TRBV10-3 and TRBJ2-7; D is perhaps TRBD2 (6 bases). Germline-derived CDR1 and CDR2 are ENHRY and SYGVKD. Trimming took 4 bases from V and 1 from J, leaving 8 bases between them. The length of the CDR3 is 13 residues. The CDR3 sequence: CAISAGTSYEQYF. The CDR3 DNA is TGTGCCATCAGTGCCGGGACTTCCTACGAGCAGTACTTC.

The chain uses TRBV5-1 and TRBJ2-7, with 8 bases that match TRBD1. Germline CDR1 SGHRS, CDR2 YFSETQ. V lost 4 bases and J lost 4; bases outside the gene matches: 4. This CDR3 region has 13 residues. This CDR3 is CASSPGDRYEQYF. CDR3 coding DNA: TGCGCCAGCAGCCCGGGGGACAGGTACGAGCAGTACTTC.

The chain joins TRBV5-1 to TRBJ2-3; D possibly corresponds to TRBD2 (5 bases). Looked up from germline, CDR1 is SGHRS and CDR2 is YFSETQ. CDR3 length: 13 amino acids. V shed 6 bases and J shed 2 bases, with 10 bases lying between them. CDR3 loop: CASNEGSTDTQYF. The CDR3 DNA reads TGCGCCAGCAATGAGGGTTCCACAGATACGCAGTATTTT.

The chain is built from TRBV4-3 and TRBJ1-2; D is undetermined. CDR3 length equals 16 residues. Trimming cost V 0 bases and J 0 bases, with 11 bases left between them. Germline CDR1 is LGHNA and CDR2 is YSLEER. The CDR3 here is CASSQEDGVTNYGYTF. The CDR3 DNA sequence: TGCGCCAGCAGCCAAGAAGACGGAGTTACTAACTATGGCTACACCTTC.

The J gene is TRBJ2-1, the V gene TRBV9; 8 bases are a match to TRBD1. CDR3 length equals 14 residues. The J segment lost 5 bases and the V segment lost 2 bases, leaving 3 bases of the junction unmatched. CDR1 SGDLS and CDR2 YYNGEE come from the germline V gene. The CDR3 DNA is TGTGCCAGCAGCGTGGGGACAGGAAACAATGAGCAGTTCTTC. This sequence encodes CASSVGTGNNEQFF.

The CDR3 loop reads CASNSDRATYNEQFF. CDR3 coding DNA: TGTGCCAGCAACTCAGACAGGGCTACCTACAATGAGCAGTTCTTC. The chain is built from TRBV2 and TRBJ2-1, with 7 bases that match TRBD1. J lost 2 bases, V lost 7 bases, and 8 bases had no gene match. The V gene's germline CDR1 is SNHLY and CDR2 FYNNEI. This CDR3 is 15 amino acids long.